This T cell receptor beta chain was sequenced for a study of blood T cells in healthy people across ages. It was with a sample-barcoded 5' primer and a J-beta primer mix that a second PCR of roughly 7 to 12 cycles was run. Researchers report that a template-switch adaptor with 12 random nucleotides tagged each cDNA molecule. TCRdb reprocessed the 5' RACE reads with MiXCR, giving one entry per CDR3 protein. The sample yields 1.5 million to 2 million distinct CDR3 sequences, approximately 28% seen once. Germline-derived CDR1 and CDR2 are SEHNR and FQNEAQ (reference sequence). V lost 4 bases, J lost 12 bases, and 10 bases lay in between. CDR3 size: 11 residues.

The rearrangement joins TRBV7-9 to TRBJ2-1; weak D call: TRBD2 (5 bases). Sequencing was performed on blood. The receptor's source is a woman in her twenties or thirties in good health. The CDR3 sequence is CASSSGDWQFF. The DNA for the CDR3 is TGTGCCAGCAGCTCCGGGGATTGGCAGTTCTTC.